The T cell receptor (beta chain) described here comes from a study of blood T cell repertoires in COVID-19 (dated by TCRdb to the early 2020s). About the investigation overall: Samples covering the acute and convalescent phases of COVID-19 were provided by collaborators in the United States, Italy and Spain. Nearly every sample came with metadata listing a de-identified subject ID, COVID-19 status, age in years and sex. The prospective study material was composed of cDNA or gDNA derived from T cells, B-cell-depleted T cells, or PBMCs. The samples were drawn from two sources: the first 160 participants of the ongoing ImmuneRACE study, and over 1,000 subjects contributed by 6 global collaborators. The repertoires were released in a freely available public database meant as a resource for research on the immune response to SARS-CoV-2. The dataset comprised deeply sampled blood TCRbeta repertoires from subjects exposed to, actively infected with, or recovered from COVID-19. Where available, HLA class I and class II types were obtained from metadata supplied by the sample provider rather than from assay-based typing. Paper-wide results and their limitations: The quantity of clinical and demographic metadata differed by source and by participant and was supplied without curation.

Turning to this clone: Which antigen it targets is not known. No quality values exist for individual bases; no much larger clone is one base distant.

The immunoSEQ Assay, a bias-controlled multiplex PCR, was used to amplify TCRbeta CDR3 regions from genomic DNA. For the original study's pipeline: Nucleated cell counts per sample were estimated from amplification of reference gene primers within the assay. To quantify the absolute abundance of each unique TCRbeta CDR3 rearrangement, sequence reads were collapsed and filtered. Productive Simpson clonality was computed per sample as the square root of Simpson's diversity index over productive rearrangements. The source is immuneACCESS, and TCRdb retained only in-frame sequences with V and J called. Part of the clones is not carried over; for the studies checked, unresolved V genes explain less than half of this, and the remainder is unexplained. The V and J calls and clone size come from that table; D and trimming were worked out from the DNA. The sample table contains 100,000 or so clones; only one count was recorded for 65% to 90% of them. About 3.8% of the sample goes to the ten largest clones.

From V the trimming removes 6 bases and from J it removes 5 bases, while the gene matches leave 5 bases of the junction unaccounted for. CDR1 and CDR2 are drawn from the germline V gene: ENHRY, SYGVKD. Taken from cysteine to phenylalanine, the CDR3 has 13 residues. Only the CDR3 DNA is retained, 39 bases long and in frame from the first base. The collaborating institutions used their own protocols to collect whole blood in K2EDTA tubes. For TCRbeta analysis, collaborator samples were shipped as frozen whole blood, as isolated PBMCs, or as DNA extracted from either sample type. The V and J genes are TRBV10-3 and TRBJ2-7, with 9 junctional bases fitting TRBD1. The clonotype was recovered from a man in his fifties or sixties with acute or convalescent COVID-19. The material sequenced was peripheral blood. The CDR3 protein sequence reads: CAISDRTGDEQYF. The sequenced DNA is TGTGCCATCAGCGACCGGACAGGGGACGAGCAGTACTTC.